These 26 T cell receptor beta chains originate from one sample sequenced in a study of shared clonotypes between healthy human individuals. Produced via immunoSEQ multiplex PCR; TCRdb's table is partial and in-frame only. The data show about 2.1 million clones, just over 90% seen once. CD8 cells regarded as naive lacked CD45RO, were positively chosen for CCR7, and omitted terminally differentiated effector memory CD45RA+ cells. Sequencing was done on a sample of naive CD8+ T cells from PBMCs. Receptors originate from a man aged 18 to 35 in good health. Some clones in this sample may be carry-over from other donors' samples.

This clone was picked up a small number of times. V and J are TRBV30 and TRBJ1-1; D gene uncertain. The V gene's germline CDR1 is GTSNPN and CDR2 SVGIG (reference sequence). V lost 3 bases and J lost 5, with 13 bases in between. The CDR3 runs to 13 residues. This CDR3 is CAWSVGAWTEAFF. The DNA of the CDR3 is TGTGCCTGGAGCGTGGGTGCGTGGACTGAAGCTTTCTTT.

This clone occurred once. This chain connects TRBV29-1 to TRBJ1-2; 8 bases match TRBD1. Germline lookup yields CDR1 SQVTM and CDR2 ANQGSEA. V lost 7 bases, J lost 6 bases, and 4 bases stayed unmatched. The CDR3 runs 11 residues. Here the CDR3 DNA reads TGCAGCGCTACGGACAGGGATGGCTACACCTTC. Translating gives CSATDRDGYTF. Full variable domain (rest looked up from reference TRBV29-1 and TRBJ1-2): SAVISQKPSRDICQRGTSLTIQCQVDSQVTMMFWYRQQPGQSLTLIATANQGSEATYESGFVIDKFPISRPNLTFSTLTVSNMSPEDSSIYLCSATDRDGYTFGSGTRLTVV.

The genes are TRBV27 and TRBJ1-1, with a tentative D call TRBD1 (5 bases). CDR3 length equals 14 residues. CDR1 is MNHEY and CDR2 is SMNVEV in the germline V gene (reference sequence). Trimming left V 7 bases short and J 4 bases short, with 16 bases between. CDR3: CASTLTGSSTEAFF. CDR3 sequence (DNA): TGTGCCAGCACTCTCACAGGATCCAGCACTGAAGCTTTCTTT.

V gene TRBV4-1 combines with J gene TRBJ1-1; a weak D match, TRBD1 (6 bases). CDR3 length equals 15 residues. Trimming took 5 bases from V and 5 from J, leaving 18 bases between them. CDR1 is MGHRA, CDR2 YSYEKL, per germline. The CDR3 is CASSIGGAGRTEAFF. In DNA form, the CDR3 reads TGCGCCAGCAGCATCGGGGGGGCAGGGAGGACTGAAGCTTTCTTT.

This clone was seen a handful of times. The same CDR3 can be traced to other DNA sequences in this sample. V is TRBV4-1 and J is TRBJ2-1; D gene uncertain. This CDR3 has 12 amino acids. With 1 base removed from V and 3 bases from J, the gap between germline ends came to 1 base. Germline values: CDR1 MGHRA, CDR2 YSYEKL. CDR3 in DNA: TGCGCCAGCAGCCAAGGCTACAATGAGCAGTTCTTC. Translated, it gives CASSQGYNEQFF.

As for this clone: Within the sample, other DNA sequences also encode this same CDR3. The chain links TRBV9 to TRBJ2-3; possibly TRBD2 for D (6 bases). Germline loops: CDR1 SGDLS, CDR2 YYNGEE. Deletions cut 0 bases from V and 3 bases from J, with 11 bases between. The CDR3 covers 15 residues. The CDR3 DNA reads TGTGCCAGCAGCGTAGCGGGAGTTCGGACAGATACGCAGTATTTT. As protein: CASSVAGVRTDTQYF.

The chain combines TRBV6-5 with TRBJ2-2; perhaps TRBD1 as D (5 bases). CDR3 length equals 14 residues. CDR1 is MNHEY, CDR2 SVGAGI, per germline. Deletions cut 7 bases from V and 7 bases from J, with 16 bases between. CDR3 sequence reads: CASTRTPNGGELFF. The CDR3 bases are TGTGCCAGCACCCGGACACCTAACGGCGGGGAGCTGTTTTTT.

This rearrangement joins TRBV7-2 to TRBJ1-1; D possibly corresponds to TRBD1 (5 bases). Trimming took 5 bases from V and 0 from J, leaving 13 bases between them. This CDR3 is built from 15 residues. CDR1 is SGHTA, CDR2 FQGNSA, per germline. Written as DNA, the CDR3 is TGTGCCAGCAGCCGGAGTCGCAGGGTGAACACTGAAGCTTTCTTT. Its protein is CASSRSRRVNTEAFF.

The chain has TRBV7-8 and TRBJ2-7; a possible D gene is TRBD2 (6 bases). V was clipped by 0 bases and J by 3 bases, with 9 bases between them. Germline-derived CDR1 and CDR2 are SGHVS and FQNEAQ. CDR3 size: 14 residues. The CDR3 coding sequence is TGTGCCAGCAGCTTAGCTGGGGGGAGCTACGAGCAGTACTTC. It specifies CASSLAGGSYEQYF. Full variable domain (rest looked up from reference TRBV7-8 and TRBJ2-7): GAGVSQSPRYKVAKRGQDVALRCDPISGHVSLFWYQQALGQGPEFLTYFQNEAQLDKSGLPSDRFFAERPEGSVSTLKIQRTQQEDSAVYLCASSLAGGSYEQYFGPGTRLTVT.

J is TRBJ2-1 and V is TRBV15, with TRBD2 identical over 9 bases. Per germline, CDR1 LNHNV and CDR2 YYDKDF (reference sequence). V shed 1 base and J 6 bases; nucleotides not matched to a gene: 4. The CDR3 sequence is 15 residues long. CDR3 residues: CATSRVLAGSNEQFF. CDR3 in DNA: TGTGCCACCAGCAGAGTCCTAGCGGGGTCCAATGAGCAGTTCTTC.

The chain links TRBV6-5 to TRBJ1-2, with D perhaps TRBD1 (6 bases). V was pared by 4 bases and J by 4 bases, with 10 bases between. CDR1 MNHEY and CDR2 SVGAGI come from the germline V gene. CDR3 length: 13 amino acids. DNA for the CDR3: TGTGCCAGCAGTTTACAGGGTTCCTATGGCTACACCTTC. This gives the protein CASSLQGSYGYTF.

V and J are TRBV7-8 and TRBJ2-7, with 10 bases that match TRBD2. The V gene end was trimmed by 5 bases and the J gene end by 1 base; junction bases not matched to a gene: 11. This CDR3 has 17 amino acids. From germline, CDR1 is SGHVS and CDR2 FQNEAQ. The CDR3: CASSPLLAGAGSYEQYF. DNA of the CDR3: TGTGCCAGCAGCCCTCTCCTAGCGGGAGCAGGATCCTACGAGCAGTACTTC.

The chain couples TRBV7-2 to TRBJ2-7; D may be TRBD1 or TRBD2 (6 bases each). The CDR3 totals 16 residues. V was pared by 5 bases and J by 4 bases, with 21 bases between. Germline assignment: CDR1 SGHTA and CDR2 FQGNSA. CDR3: CASSLLSGGPSYEQYF. In DNA form, the CDR3 reads TGTGCCAGCAGCCTACTAAGTGGGGGGCCAAGTTACGAGCAGTACTTC.

V usage is TRBV14 and J usage is TRBJ2-5, with D perhaps matching TRBD1 (6 bases). V was cut by 2 bases and J by 4 bases, with 14 bases left in between. This CDR3 is 15 amino acids long. Germline assignment: CDR1 SGHDN and CDR2 FVKESK. DNA of the CDR3: TGTGCCAGCAGCCAAAGGTGGACAGCAGGAGAGACCCAGTACTTC. Amino acids: CASSQRWTAGETQYF.

The V gene is TRBV6-8, the J gene TRBJ1-3, with D tentatively TRBD1 (6 bases). Trimming stripped 5 bases from V and 0 bases from J, with 26 bases between. The CDR3 consists of 20 residues. Germline CDR1 MNHGY, CDR2 SAAAGT. The CDR3 sequence: CASSHPWWGGAGASGNTIYF. CDR3 in DNA: TGTGCCAGCAGTCATCCTTGGTGGGGGGGCGCAGGGGCCTCTGGAAACACCATATATTTT.

This chain connects TRBV28 to TRBJ1-5; perhaps TRBD1 as D (5 bases). The CDR3 extends over 17 amino acids. Trimming cost V 6 bases and J 0 bases, with 18 bases left between them. Germline loops: CDR1 MDHEN, CDR2 SYDVKM. CDR3 nucleotide sequence: TGTGCCAGCAGCTACCGGACAACCTTTTATAGCAATCAGCCCCAGCATTTT. Encoded protein: CASSYRTTFYSNQPQHF.

The genes are TRBV30 and TRBJ2-1; D could derive from TRBD1 or TRBD2 (5 bases each). Trimming removed 4 bases at V and 6 bases at J, with 10 bases between. In germline, CDR1 is GTSNPN, CDR2 SVGIG (reference sequence). There are 12 residues in the CDR3. CDR3 bases: TGTGCCTGGACTGGGGACGGCAATGAGCAGTTCTTC. It yields the protein CAWTGDGNEQFF.

The chain has TRBV19 and TRBJ1-2; 9 nucleotides match TRBD1. From germline, CDR1 is LNHDA and CDR2 SQIVND (reference sequence). The CDR3 is made up of 11 amino acids. The trim removed 11 bases at V and 8 bases at J, leaving 6 bases unmatched. CDR3 sequence: CAVDRGSGYTF. In DNA form, the CDR3 reads TGTGCCGTGGACAGGGGATCCGGCTACACCTTC. The whole variable domain, filled in from reference TRBV19 and TRBJ1-2, reads DGGITQSPKYLFRKEGQNVTLSCEQNLNHDAMYWYRQDPGQGLRLIYYSQIVNDFQKGDIAEGYSVSREKKESFPLTVTSAQKNPTAFYLCAVDRGSGYTFGSGTRLTVV.

A single count supports this clone. The genes are TRBV7-6 and TRBJ2-1, with a possible D match to TRBD1 (8 bases). CDR1 and CDR2 (germline): SGHVS, FNYEAQ. The CDR3 has 18 amino acids. V was shortened by 6 bases and J by 5 bases, with 26 bases between the two germline ends. The CDR3 region is CASSHNPYRGEGDNEQFF. Here the CDR3 DNA reads TGTGCCAGCAGTCATAATCCCTACAGGGGGGAGGGCGACAATGAGCAGTTCTTC.

The chain has TRBV7-9 and TRBJ2-7; no clear D gene. V lost 1 base to trimming and J lost 3 bases, with 7 bases between them. CDR1 and CDR2 from the germline V gene are SEHNR and FQNEAQ (reference sequence). The CDR3 length is 13 residues. CDR3 protein: CASSLGNYYEQYF. In DNA, the CDR3 is TGTGCCAGCAGCTTAGGTAACTACTACGAGCAGTACTTC.

CDR3 sequence (DNA): TGTGCCAGCAGGGGCGGACCTTCCTACGAGCAGTACTTC. It encodes CASRGGPSYEQYF. V gene TRBV27 combines with J gene TRBJ2-7; D remains ambiguous. Germline lookup yields CDR1 MNHEY and CDR2 SMNVEV (reference sequence). The CDR3 consists of 13 residues. With 6 bases removed from V and 1 base from J, the gap between germline ends came to 10 bases.

The J gene is TRBJ2-2, the V gene TRBV9; D ambiguous. Germline CDR1 is SGDLS and CDR2 is YYNGEE. The V end lost 0 bases, the J end lost 3 bases, and 15 bases lay between the germline ends. This CDR3 spans 17 amino acids. In nucleotides, the CDR3 is TGTGCCAGCAGCGTAGTTAGTAGAACCTCGGACACCGGGGAGCTGTTTTTT. Protein product: CASSVVSRTSDTGELFF.

This clone was counted only a few times. The J gene is TRBJ2-7, the V gene TRBV5-4, with TRBD1 as a possible D gene (5 bases). The CDR3 has 13 residues. Germline V lookup: CDR1 SGHNT, CDR2 YYREEE (reference sequence). Trimming pared 4 bases from V and 5 bases from J, leaving 13 bases between. CDR3: CASSPWEGDEQYF. CDR3 bases: TGTGCCAGCAGCCCGTGGGAAGGGGACGAGCAGTACTTC.

The rearrangement uses TRBV6-1 and TRBJ2-7; TRBD1 might be the D (6 bases). Trimming pared 5 bases from V and 0 bases from J, leaving 14 bases between. This CDR3 has 15 amino acids. The germline gives CDR1 MNHNS, CDR2 SASEGT. Here the CDR3 DNA reads TGTGCCAGCAGTTCCGGGACATTTAGCTCCTACGAGCAGTACTTC. Protein sequence: CASSSGTFSSYEQYF.

The chain employs TRBV5-8 and TRBJ2-7; unclear D gene. V was shortened by 2 bases and J by 1 base, with 4 bases between the two germline ends. CDR3 length: 12 residues. Germline lookup yields CDR1 SGHTS and CDR2 YDEGEE. CDR3 amino acids: CASSFGSYEQYF. Written as DNA, the CDR3 is TGTGCCAGCAGCTTCGGGTCCTACGAGCAGTACTTC.

A word on this clone: This same CDR3 is encoded by further DNA sequences in the sample. The rearrangement joins TRBV5-6 to TRBJ2-7; TRBD1 might be the D (5 bases). The CDR3 runs 13 residues. Trimming removed 0 bases from V and 6 bases from J, with 10 bases in between. Per germline, CDR1 SGHDT and CDR2 YYEEEE. The CDR3 loop is CASSLGRAGEQYF. The DNA of the CDR3 is TGTGCCAGCAGCTTGGGCAGGGCCGGCGAGCAGTACTTC.